This TCR beta chain is drawn from a study of PD-L1 blockade in urothelial cancer. Turning to the study itself: Patients previously received 0 to 3 chemotherapy regimens. Analyses used blood from 3 weeks (second dose) and 6 weeks after treatment start. Peripheral blood specimens exhibited a median yield of approximately 150,000 T cells.

The table lists this clone with a few counts. This table comes from immunoSEQ multiplex PCR, and its TCRdb copy is limited to in-frame clones, with some not included. The sample contains tens of thousands of clones, 90% of which appear only once. Locally advanced or metastatic urothelial carcinoma affected the patients. The sequenced sample was PBMCs, obtained around atezolizumab (anti-PD-L1) treatment. This clonotype was sampled from a man in his sixties with urothelial cancer.

The DNA for the CDR3 is TGTGCCAGCAGTCTAATGGGGGGGGAGCAGTACTTC. This gives the protein CASSLMGGEQYF. The J gene is TRBJ2-7, the V gene TRBV2; 7 bases map to TRBD2. Germline V gene sequence: CDR1 SNHLY, CDR2 FYNNEI. J gave up 7 bases and V 5 bases, and 5 bases lay outside the gene matches. This CDR3 spans 12 amino acids.